These T cell receptor beta chains were read from a single sample in a study of T cell repertoires in cytomegalovirus infection. TCRdb re-called the reads with MiXCR, one entry per CDR3 protein. The sample has 560,000 or so distinct CDR3 sequences, approximately 15% seen once. The sequencing input was CD8+ T cells from PBMCs. The source is a human donor in good health (CMV status not recorded). Some clones in this sample may be carry-over from other donors' samples. CDR3s include the opening cysteine and the closing phenylalanine or tryptophan. D genes are given only for firm matches. Not every row has a clone size; where given, it reads once, few, many or a size class.

v_gene: TRBV24-1
d_gene: NA
abundance: NA
j_gene: TRBJ2-1
CDR3nt: TGTGCCACCAGTGGGACAGACCTTTATGAGCAGTTCTTC
CDR3aa: CATSGTDLYEQFF

v_gene: TRBV28
d_gene: NA
abundance: few
j_gene: TRBJ2-5
CDR3nt: TGTGCCAGCAGTTTTCAGCGGGTCCAGAAAGAGACCCAGTACTTC
CDR3aa: CASSFQRVQKETQYF

v_gene: TRBV12-3/TRBV12-4
d_gene: TRBD2
abundance: NA
j_gene: TRBJ2-7
CDR3nt: TGTGCAAGCAGTCTCCGGCTAGCGGGGGCCGCCTACGATCAGTACTTC
CDR3aa: CASSLRLAGAAYDQYF

v_gene: TRBV6-1
d_gene: TRBD1
abundance: many
j_gene: TRBJ2-7
CDR3nt: TGTGCCAGCGGGAGACAGGGGGCAAGTTACGAGCAGTACTTC
CDR3aa: CASGRQGASYEQYF

v_gene: TRBV2
d_gene: NA
abundance: few
j_gene: TRBJ1-1
CDR3nt: TGTGCCAGCGGATGGACAGCCATGAACACTGAAGCTTTCTTT
CDR3aa: CASGWTAMNTEAFF

v_gene: TRBV6-5
d_gene: NA
abundance: few
j_gene: TRBJ1-1
CDR3nt: TGTGCCAGCAGTATGGTCGGCACTGAAGCTTTCTTT
CDR3aa: CASSMVGTEAFF

v_gene: TRBV5-1
d_gene: NA
abundance: few
j_gene: TRBJ1-5
CDR3nt: TGCGCCAGCAGCCTCGGGGAGGGAAGCAATCAGCCCCAGCATTTT
CDR3aa: CASSLGEGSNQPQHF

v_gene: TRBV7-9
d_gene: NA
abundance: many
j_gene: TRBJ1-2
CDR3nt: TGTGCCAGCAGCTTCTTGACAGTAAACTATGGCTACACCTTC
CDR3aa: CASSFLTVNYGYTF

v_gene: TRBV6-5
d_gene: NA
abundance: few
j_gene: TRBJ2-2
CDR3nt: TGTGCCAGCAGTTTCTCAGGCGAGGACACCGGGGAGCTGTTTTTT
CDR3aa: CASSFSGEDTGELFF

v_gene: TRBV4-1
d_gene: TRBD1
abundance: few
j_gene: TRBJ2-3
CDR3nt: TGCGCCAGCAGCCAAGGGTTGAGGACAGGGGGTAATGGAGATACGCAGTATTTT
CDR3aa: CASSQGLRTGGNGDTQYF

v_gene: TRBV7-9
d_gene: NA
abundance: many
j_gene: TRBJ1-4
CDR3nt: TGTGCCAGCAGCGCCCCCAGGGGCCCTAATGAAAAACTGTTTTTT
CDR3aa: CASSAPRGPNEKLFF

v_gene: TRBV11-2
d_gene: TRBD1
abundance: many
j_gene: TRBJ1-2
CDR3nt: TGTGCCAGCAGCCACTACCGGGACAGGGCCCATGGCTACACCTTC
CDR3aa: CASSHYRDRAHGYTF

v_gene: TRBV10-3
d_gene: NA
abundance: NA
j_gene: TRBJ2-7
CDR3nt: TGTGCCATCAGTGAGTCGAAAGTCGGTTTGAAATACGAGCAGTACTTC
CDR3aa: CAISESKVGLKYEQYF

v_gene: TRBV30
d_gene: NA
abundance: NA
j_gene: TRBJ2-7
CDR3nt: TGTGCCTGGAGTGTTGGGGGCTACGAGCAGTACTTC
CDR3aa: CAWSVGGYEQYF

v_gene: TRBV9
d_gene: NA
abundance: few
j_gene: TRBJ1-3
CDR3nt: TGTGCCAGCAGTGGTCATCGAGGGGGGAGCTCTGGAAACACCATATATTTT
CDR3aa: CASSGHRGGSSGNTIYF

v_gene: TRBV7-6
d_gene: NA
abundance: many
j_gene: TRBJ2-7
CDR3nt: TGTGCCAGCAGCTCTAATCCCGGACAGATTTTTTACGAGCAGTACTTC
CDR3aa: CASSSNPGQIFYEQYF

v_gene: TRBV12-3/TRBV12-4
d_gene: NA
abundance: NA
j_gene: TRBJ1-1
CDR3nt: TGTGCCAGCAGTTTGGTTGTACAGGGCGGACTACTCCGGAACACTGAAGCTTTCTTT
CDR3aa: CASSLVVQGGLLRNTEAFF

v_gene: TRBV10-3
d_gene: NA
abundance: many
j_gene: TRBJ2-2
CDR3nt: TGTGCCATCACGCTTACAAATAACACCGGGGAGCTGTTTTTT
CDR3aa: CAITLTNNTGELFF

v_gene: TRBV4-1
d_gene: TRBD1
abundance: NA
j_gene: TRBJ2-3
CDR3nt: TGCGCCAGCAGCCAAGTCGGACAGGAGAACACAGATACGCAGTATTTT
CDR3aa: CASSQVGQENTDTQYF

v_gene: TRBV19
d_gene: NA
abundance: NA
j_gene: TRBJ2-1
CDR3nt: TGTGCCAGTAGTATACCCTCTAGAAATGAGCAGTTCTTC
CDR3aa: CASSIPSRNEQFF

v_gene: TRBV6-5
d_gene: NA
abundance: few
j_gene: TRBJ2-5
CDR3nt: TGTGCCAGCAGTCCCCCATGGGACCCCCTCGGGGCCCAGTACTTC
CDR3aa: CASSPPWDPLGAQYF

v_gene: TRBV6-5
d_gene: NA
abundance: NA
j_gene: TRBJ1-1
CDR3nt: TGTGCCAGCAGTTACACCCCCAGGGCGTTGAACACTGAAGCTTTCTTT
CDR3aa: CASSYTPRALNTEAFF

v_gene: TRBV20-1
d_gene: NA
abundance: NA
j_gene: TRBJ2-5
CDR3nt: TGCAGTGCTAGGAGCGTCGGAGGGCCGGCAGAGACCCAGTACTTC
CDR3aa: CSARSVGGPAETQYF

v_gene: TRBV5-6
d_gene: NA
abundance: NA
j_gene: TRBJ2-1
CDR3nt: TGTGCCAGCAGCTTCACTTCTGAGCAGTTCTTC
CDR3aa: CASSFTSEQFF

v_gene: TRBV5-8
d_gene: NA
abundance: few
j_gene: TRBJ1-3
CDR3nt: TGTGCCAGCAGCTTGGGGGGGCGTCGAGGTAACACCATATATTTT
CDR3aa: CASSLGGRRGNTIYF

v_gene: TRBV27
d_gene: NA
abundance: few
j_gene: TRBJ1-5
CDR3nt: TGTGCCAGCAGTTCACCCCTCGGGCCCCAGCATTTT
CDR3aa: CASSSPLGPQHF

v_gene: TRBV7-6
d_gene: NA
abundance: many
j_gene: TRBJ1-1
CDR3nt: TGTGCCAGCAGCTTAGTCCCGGGGCTGAACACTGAAGCTTTCTTT
CDR3aa: CASSLVPGLNTEAFF

v_gene: TRBV7-3
d_gene: NA
abundance: many
j_gene: TRBJ2-3
CDR3nt: TGTGCCAGCAGCTTAACAGGGTTACCAGATACGCAGTATTTT
CDR3aa: CASSLTGLPDTQYF